Listed below are T cell receptor beta chains from one sample, sequenced in a study of blood T cell repertoires in COVID-19. Sequencing used immunoSEQ multiplex PCR; TCRdb keeps in-frame clones, though not all of them. Of roughly 250,000 clones in the sample, more than 75% were seen once. The source material was PBMCs or T cells enriched from blood (not recorded which). Receptors originate from a woman in her 40s with acute COVID-19. CDR3s include the opening cysteine and the closing phenylalanine or tryptophan. A D gene is named only where the DNA matches it firmly. Where a row states a size, it is once, few, many or the class of an expanded clone; other rows omit it.

DNA,CDR3,V,D,size,J
TGCGCCAGCAGACAGGGAACCGAGCAGTTCTTC,CASRQGTEQFF,TRBV5-1,-,-,TRBJ2-1
TGTGCCAGCAACCCTAAGGCACTAGCCCCCGGGGAGCTGTTTTTT,CASNPKALAPGELFF,TRBV6-7,-,-,TRBJ2-2
TGTGCCAGCAGTTACGGGACAGGGGGCGGCTATGGCTACACCTTC,CASSYGTGGGYGYTF,TRBV6-5,TRBD1,once,TRBJ1-2
TGTGCCAGCTTTCAGAACACTGAAGCTTTCTTT,CASFQNTEAFF,TRBV28,-,-,TRBJ1-1
TGTGCCTGGTCCGTCGGGACAGGGCTCACTGAAGCTTTCTTT,CAWSVGTGLTEAFF,TRBV30,TRBD1,-,TRBJ1-1
TGTGCCAGCTCACCAATTAGCGGTACCTCCTACGAGCAGTACTTC,CASSPISGTSYEQYF,TRBV18,-,-,TRBJ2-7
TGTGCCAGCAGTTACGGAGGGGCGGCCACTGAAGCTTTCTTT,CASSYGGAATEAFF,TRBV6-2/TRBV6-3,-,-,TRBJ1-1
TGTGCCAGCAGTTTCAGAAACTCTGGAAACACCATATATTTT,CASSFRNSGNTIYF,TRBV7-9,-,-,TRBJ1-3
TGCGCCAGCAGCCTTGGACAGACTATCTCTGGAAACACCATATATTTT,CASSLGQTISGNTIYF,TRBV5-1,-,few,TRBJ1-3
TGTGCCACTGGGACAGGGTATCAGCCCCAGCATTTT,CATGTGYQPQHF,TRBV19,TRBD1,-,TRBJ1-5
TGTGCCAGCATGCTGGGACAGGGGGACGAGCAGTACTTC,CASMLGQGDEQYF,TRBV6-5,TRBD1,-,TRBJ2-7
TGTGCCAGCAGTCGAACCGGGACAGCGAATCAGCCCCAGCATTTT,CASSRTGTANQPQHF,TRBV6-2/TRBV6-3,TRBD1,-,TRBJ1-5
TGTGCCAGCAGCGTAGGTCTAGCCGGGGTTGATACGCAGTATTTT,CASSVGLAGVDTQYF,TRBV9,-,-,TRBJ2-3
TGTGCCAGCAGCTTAACAGACTCCTACGAGCAGTACTTC,CASSLTDSYEQYF,TRBV5-5,-,-,TRBJ2-7
TGTGCCAGCAGTCTGGGACAGGGAGACACTGAAGCTTTCTTT,CASSLGQGDTEAFF,TRBV2,TRBD1,-,TRBJ1-1
TGTGCCAGCAGCCAAGTCCCTGGGGGGGATTCACCCCTCCACTTT,CASSQVPGGDSPLHF,TRBV4-2,-,-,TRBJ1-6
TGTGCCAGCAGCCTGATGGCGGGGGAGTACAATGAGCAGTTCTTC,CASSLMAGEYNEQFF,TRBV7-9,TRBD2,-,TRBJ2-1
TGTGCCAGCAGCCAAGTTCTGGCCAATTCACCCCTCCACTTT,CASSQVLANSPLHF,TRBV3-1/TRBV3-2,-,-,TRBJ1-6